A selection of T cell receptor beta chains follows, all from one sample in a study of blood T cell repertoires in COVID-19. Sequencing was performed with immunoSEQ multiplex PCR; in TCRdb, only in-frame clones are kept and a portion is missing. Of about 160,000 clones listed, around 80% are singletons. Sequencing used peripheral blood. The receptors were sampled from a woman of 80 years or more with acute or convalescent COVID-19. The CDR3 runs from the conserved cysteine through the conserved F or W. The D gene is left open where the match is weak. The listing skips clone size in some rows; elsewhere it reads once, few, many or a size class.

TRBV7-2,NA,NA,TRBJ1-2,TGTGCCAGCAGCTGGACAGTGACCCTAAACTATGGCTACACCTTC,CASSWTVTLNYGYTF
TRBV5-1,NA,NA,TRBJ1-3,TGCGCCAGCAGCTTCGGGGATTCTGGAAACACCATATATTTT,CASSFGDSGNTIYF
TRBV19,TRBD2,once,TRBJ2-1,TGTGCCAGTAGTATGAGGCTAGCGGGATTGAATGAGCAGTTCTTC,CASSMRLAGLNEQFF
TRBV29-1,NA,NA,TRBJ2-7,TGCAGCGTTGCTCACGGGGGGCGGCGGTACTTC,CSVAHGGRRYF
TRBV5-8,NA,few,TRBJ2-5,TGTGCCAGCAGCTTGTTCGGGGTGGAAGAGACCCAGTACTTC,CASSLFGVEETQYF
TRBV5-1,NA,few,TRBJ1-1,TGCGCCAGCAGCCAAGACAGAATTGAAGCTTTCTTT,CASSQDRIEAFF
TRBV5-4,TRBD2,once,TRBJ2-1,TGTGCCAGCAGCCTTGGACTAGCGGGAGGTGGTGAGCAGTTCTTC,CASSLGLAGGGEQFF
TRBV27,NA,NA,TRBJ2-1,TGTGCCAGCAGTTTCGGCAACGGAGCCTACAATGAGCAGTTCTTC,CASSFGNGAYNEQFF
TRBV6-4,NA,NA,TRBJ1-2,TGTGCCAGCAGTGACTCGGGAGGATATGGCTACACCTTC,CASSDSGGYGYTF
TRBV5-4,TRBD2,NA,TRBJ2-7,TGTGCCAGCAGTACTAGCGGGAGTTACGAGCAGTACTTC,CASSTSGSYEQYF
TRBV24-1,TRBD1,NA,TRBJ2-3,TGTGCCACCTCACAGGGGAGTGATACGCAGTATTTT,CATSQGSDTQYF
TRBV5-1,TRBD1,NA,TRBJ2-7,TGCGCCAGCAGCCAGGGGGAATCCTACGAGCAGTACTTC,CASSQGESYEQYF
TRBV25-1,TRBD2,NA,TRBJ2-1,TGTGCCAGCACTCTAGCGGGAGGACTGAATGAGCAGTTCTTC,CASTLAGGLNEQFF
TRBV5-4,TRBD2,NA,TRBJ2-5,TGTGCCAGCAGCCGAGCGGGAGGATCTAATCTGGGGTTAGAGACCCAGTACTTC,CASSRAGGSNLGLETQYF
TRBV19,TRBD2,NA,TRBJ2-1,TGTGCCAGTAGACGGACTAGCGGGACCTACAATGAGCAGTTCTTC,CASRRTSGTYNEQFF
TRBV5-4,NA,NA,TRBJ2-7,TGTGCCAGCAGCTTTGCGGGACCCTTTGAACACGAGCAGTACTTC,CASSFAGPFEHEQYF
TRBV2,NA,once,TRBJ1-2,TGTGCCAGCGCGCGTTCGGCCAGCGTTAACTATGGCTACACCTTC,CASARSASVNYGYTF
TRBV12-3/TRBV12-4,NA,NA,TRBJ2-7,TGTGCCAGCAGTTCAACACGCTCCTACGAGCAGTACTTC,CASSSTRSYEQYF
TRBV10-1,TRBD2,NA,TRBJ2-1,TGCGCCAGCAGTGAGCCTCGGACTAGCGCTCCGGATGAGCAGTTCTTC,CASSEPRTSAPDEQFF
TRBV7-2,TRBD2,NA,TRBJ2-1,TGTGCCAGCAGCTACACTTTAGCGGGAGCCTACAATGAGCAGTTCTTC,CASSYTLAGAYNEQFF
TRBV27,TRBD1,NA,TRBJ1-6,TGTGCCAGCAGTCGCGACAGGGGGACCTATAATTCACCCCTCCACTTT,CASSRDRGTYNSPLHF
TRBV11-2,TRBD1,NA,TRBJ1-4,TGTGCCAGCAGCTGGGACAGGGCCATGACTAATGAAAAACTGTTTTTT,CASSWDRAMTNEKLFF
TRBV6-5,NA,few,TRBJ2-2,TGTGCCAGCAGTTACTTGGGGGGATCGAACACCGGGGAGCTGTTTTTT,CASSYLGGSNTGELFF
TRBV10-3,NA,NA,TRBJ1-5,TGTGCCATCAGTGAATATAGAGGTCAGCCCCAGCATTTT,CAISEYRGQPQHF
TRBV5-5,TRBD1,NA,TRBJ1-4,TGTGCCAGCAGCCGGACAGGGTCTAATGAAAAACTGTTTTTT,CASSRTGSNEKLFF
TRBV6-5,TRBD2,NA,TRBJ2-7,TGTGCCAGCACCCAACTAGCGGGCGAATACGAGCAGTACTTC,CASTQLAGEYEQYF
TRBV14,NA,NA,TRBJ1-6,TGTGCCAGCAGCCAAGAAAGGAGCTCCTATAATTCACCCCTCCACTTT,CASSQERSSYNSPLHF
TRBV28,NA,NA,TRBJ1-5,TGTGCCAGCATTAAAGGAACAGCCCAGCCCCAGCATTTT,CASIKGTAQPQHF
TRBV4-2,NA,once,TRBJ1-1,TGTGCCAGCAGTCAAGATGCGGGGGGGTCCACTGAAGCTTTCTTT,CASSQDAGGSTEAFF
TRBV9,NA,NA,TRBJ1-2,TGTGCCAGCAGCGTAGACGGGGTTGACTATGGCTACACCTTC,CASSVDGVDYGYTF
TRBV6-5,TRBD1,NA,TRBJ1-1,TGTGCCAGCAGTTACTCGATAACAGGGGCCACTGAAGCTTTCTTT,CASSYSITGATEAFF
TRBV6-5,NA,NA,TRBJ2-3,TGTGCCAGCAGAGGGGGAATTCGGAGCACAGATACGCAGTATTTT,CASRGGIRSTDTQYF
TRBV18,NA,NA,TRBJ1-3,TGTGCCAGCTCACCAGAACAGTCGGGGAACACCATATATTTT,CASSPEQSGNTIYF
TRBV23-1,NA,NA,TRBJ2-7,TGCGCCAGCAGTCAATCGAACAGGGCCTACGAGCAGTACTTC,CASSQSNRAYEQYF
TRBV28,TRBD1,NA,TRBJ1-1,TGTGCCAGCAGTCTAATGACCTTGGGACAGACGAACACTGAAGCTTTCTTT,CASSLMTLGQTNTEAFF
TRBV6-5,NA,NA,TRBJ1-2,TGTGCCAGCAGTCCCGGGGGGTCTGGCTACACCTTC,CASSPGGSGYTF
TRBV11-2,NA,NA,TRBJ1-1,TGTGCCAGCAGCCCCTACGCTGAAGCTTTCTTT,CASSPYAEAFF
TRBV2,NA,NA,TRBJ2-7,TGTGCCAGCACCGGCCTCGGAGGTGCCTACGAGCAGTACTTC,CASTGLGGAYEQYF
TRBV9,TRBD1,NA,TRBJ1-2,TGTGCCAGCAGCGTAGCGGCAGGGGGTGGCTACACCTTC,CASSVAAGGGYTF
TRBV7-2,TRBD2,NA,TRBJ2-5,TGTGCCAGCACCGCCGGGGCTAGCGGGGGGAGGACCCAGTACTTC,CASTAGASGGRTQYF
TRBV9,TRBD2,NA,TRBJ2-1,TGTGCCAGCAGCGTAGCCGGACTAGCGGGAGACAATGAGCAGTTCTTC,CASSVAGLAGDNEQFF
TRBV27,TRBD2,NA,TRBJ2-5,TGTGCCAGCAGCCGGTACTTAGCGGGAGGGATTGAGGAGACCCAGTACTTC,CASSRYLAGGIEETQYF
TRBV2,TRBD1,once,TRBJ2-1,TGTGCCAGCATGCGGACAGGGCCCCTCGGTGAGCAGTTCTTC,CASMRTGPLGEQFF
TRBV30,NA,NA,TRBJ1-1,TGTGCCTGGAGTCCCCTTTACACTGAAGCTTTCTTT,CAWSPLYTEAFF
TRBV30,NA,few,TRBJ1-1,TGTGCCTGGAGCAGGGACAACTTGAACACTGAAGCTTTCTTT,CAWSRDNLNTEAFF
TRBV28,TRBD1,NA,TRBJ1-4,TGTGCCAGTAGTAATATCAGGGGGCGGGCAACTAATGAAAAACTGTTTTTT,CASSNIRGRATNEKLFF
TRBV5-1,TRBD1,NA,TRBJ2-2,TGCGCCAGCACCGAGACAGGGGGCACCGGGGAGCTGTTTTTT,CASTETGGTGELFF
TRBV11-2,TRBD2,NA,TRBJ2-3,TGTGCCAGCAGCTTAGGCCGGGTTACTAGCGGGAGGTTCACAGATACGCAGTATTTT,CASSLGRVTSGRFTDTQYF
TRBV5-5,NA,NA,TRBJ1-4,TGTGCCAGCAGCTTGAACAGGGCTGGGGAAAAACTGTTTTTT,CASSLNRAGEKLFF